A single T cell receptor beta chain is shown here with its context. Its matching antigen is unknown. The table came from immunoSEQ multiplex PCR; TCRdb's copy has only in-frame clones and leaves some out. The sample yields some 130,000 clones, about 93% seen once. These data originate in a study of T cell responses to AZD1222 COVID-19 vaccine. Germline V gives CDR1 SGHRS, CDR2 YFSETQ. The trim removed 4 bases at V and 1 base at J, leaving 8 bases unmatched. CDR3 length: 16 amino acids. Study-level results: Of spike-specific TCRs, nearly half reportedly target regions left unmutated in variants. Two doses of AZD1222 preceded a rise in Spike-specific TCR breadth and depth.

The starting material was peripheral blood, obtained on day 0 of AZD1222 vaccination. The sequence was collected from an adult in good health. This chain links TRBV5-1 with TRBJ2-3; 8 bases line up with TRBD1. CDR3 protein: CASSTSGGAGTDTQYF. Written as DNA, the CDR3 is TGCGCCAGCAGCACATCAGGGGGCGCGGGCACAGATACGCAGTATTTT.